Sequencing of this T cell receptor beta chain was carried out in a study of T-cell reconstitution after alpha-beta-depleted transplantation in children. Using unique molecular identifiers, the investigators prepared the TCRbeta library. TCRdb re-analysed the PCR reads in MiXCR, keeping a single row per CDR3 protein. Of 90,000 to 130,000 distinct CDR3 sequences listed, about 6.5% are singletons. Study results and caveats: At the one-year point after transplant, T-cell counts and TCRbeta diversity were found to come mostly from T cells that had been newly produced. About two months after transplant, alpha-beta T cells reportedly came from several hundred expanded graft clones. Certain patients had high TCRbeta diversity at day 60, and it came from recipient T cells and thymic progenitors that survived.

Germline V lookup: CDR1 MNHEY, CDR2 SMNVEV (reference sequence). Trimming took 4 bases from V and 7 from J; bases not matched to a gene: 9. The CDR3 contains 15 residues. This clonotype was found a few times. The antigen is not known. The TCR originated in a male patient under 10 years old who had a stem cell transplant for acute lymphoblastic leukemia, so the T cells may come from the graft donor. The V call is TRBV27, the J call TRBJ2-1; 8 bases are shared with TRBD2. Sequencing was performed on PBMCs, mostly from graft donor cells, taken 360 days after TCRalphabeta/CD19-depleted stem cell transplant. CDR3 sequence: CASSWNGGAGNEQFF. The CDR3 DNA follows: TGTGCCAGCAGTTGGAACGGGGGGGCCGGGAATGAGCAGTTCTTC.